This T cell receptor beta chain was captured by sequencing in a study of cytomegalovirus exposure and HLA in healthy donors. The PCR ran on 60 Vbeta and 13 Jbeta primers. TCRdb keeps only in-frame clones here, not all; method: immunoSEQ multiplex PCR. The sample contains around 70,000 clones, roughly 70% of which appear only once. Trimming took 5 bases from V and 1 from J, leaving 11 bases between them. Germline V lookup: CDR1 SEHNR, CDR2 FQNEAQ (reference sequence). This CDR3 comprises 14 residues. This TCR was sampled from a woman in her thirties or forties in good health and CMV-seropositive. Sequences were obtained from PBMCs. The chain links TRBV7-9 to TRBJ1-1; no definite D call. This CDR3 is CASSTLLPNTEAFF. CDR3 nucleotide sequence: TGTGCCAGCAGCACTCTCTTGCCGAACACTGAAGCTTTCTTT.